This section outlines one T cell receptor (beta chain) sequence together with its context. What it recognizes is unknown. Sequenced by immunoSEQ multiplex PCR; TCRdb stores in-frame clones only, minus some. The sample consists of 65,000 to 95,000 clones, around 84% of them appearing once. This sample was included in a study of radiotherapy plus CTLA-4 blockade in lung cancer. Background on the study: Objective responses were observed in 15% to 20% of patients, and disease control was achieved by 30% to 40%.

Germline V lookup: CDR1 SGHTA, CDR2 FQGNSA. Trimming removed 2 bases at V and 4 bases at J, with 11 bases between. The CDR3 contains 14 residues. Study-level findings and limits: Response, reportedly, was best predicted by interferon-beta along with early blood T cell clone dynamics. In blood, after radiotherapy plus ipilimumab, tumor-derived TCR clones expanded.

The chain couples TRBV7-2 to TRBJ1-1; D uncertain. This receptor was identified in a human donor with non-small cell lung cancer who had stable disease on radiotherapy plus ipilimumab. The sample in question was peripheral blood, obtained from a patient treated with radiotherapy plus ipilimumab. The CDR3 sequence: CASSLRSYPTEAFF. The CDR3 DNA reads TGTGCCAGCAGCTTAAGGTCTTATCCCACTGAAGCTTTCTTT.